Listed below are T cell receptor beta chains from one sample, sequenced in a study of T-cell memory formation after mild COVID-19. TCRdb reprocessed the 5' RACE reads via MiXCR and lists one record per CDR3 protein. The sample includes a few hundred thousand distinct CDR3 sequences, roughly 21% seen only once; the top ten take 7% to 9%. Sequencing input: PBMCs or a T cell subset sorted from them (not recorded which). The receptors come from an adult woman who had mild COVID-19 (a few samples of this study predate the infection). Cell type and time point are not known. The CDR3 runs from the conserved cysteine through the conserved F or W. The D gene is left open where the match is weak. A row's size may be missing; if present it is once, few, many or a size class.

TRBV6-2/TRBV6-3,TRBJ2-3,NA,few,CASSLYFADTQYF,TGTGCCAGCAGTTTGTACTTTGCAGATACGCAGTATTTT
TRBV30,TRBJ2-3,NA,few,CAWAPGSSNTQYF,TGTGCCTGGGCCCCGGGAAGCTCTAATACGCAGTATTTT
TRBV5-6,TRBJ2-1,TRBD2,NA,CASSLFYADGGGFYNEQFF,TGTGCCAGCAGCTTGTTTTACGCCGATGGCGGGGGGTTCTACAATGAGCAGTTCTTC
TRBV7-2,TRBJ2-7,TRBD2,few,CASSRPGTSGYEQYF,TGTGCCAGCAGCCGGCCCGGGACTAGCGGCTACGAGCAGTACTTC
TRBV12-5,TRBJ1-1,NA,NA,CASGLPRRMNTEAFF,TGTGCTAGTGGTTTGCCTCGGCGGATGAACACTGAAGCTTTCTTT
TRBV7-9,TRBJ2-2,TRBD1,NA,CASIHPGGGSTGELFF,TGTGCCAGCATCCACCCAGGGGGTGGTAGCACCGGGGAGCTGTTTTTT
TRBV2,TRBJ1-1,NA,NA,CASHLYKNTEAFF,TGTGCCAGCCACCTATACAAGAACACTGAAGCTTTCTTT
TRBV12-3/TRBV12-4,TRBJ2-7,TRBD1,NA,CASSQTGTGIYEQYF,TGTGCCAGCAGTCAGACCGGGACAGGGATCTACGAGCAGTACTTC
TRBV6-5,TRBJ2-7,TRBD2,many,CASSRAGGYEQYF,TGTGCCAGCAGTCGGGCGGGAGGGTACGAGCAGTACTTC
TRBV12-3/TRBV12-4,TRBJ1-1,NA,NA,CASSLRLEGNRAAEAFF,TGTGCCAGCAGTTTAAGGCTAGAAGGGAACAGGGCGGCTGAAGCTTTCTTT
TRBV29-1,TRBJ2-5,TRBD2,NA,CSVDSGNPQETQYF,TGCAGCGTTGATAGCGGGAACCCCCAAGAGACCCAGTACTTC
TRBV7-9,TRBJ2-5,TRBD2,few,CASSTSTSGQETQYF,TGTGCCAGCAGCACCTCGACTAGCGGCCAAGAGACCCAGTACTTC
TRBV9,TRBJ2-3,TRBD2,NA,CASSAASGASTDTQYF,TGTGCCAGCAGCGCGGCTAGCGGGGCTAGCACAGATACGCAGTATTTT
TRBV2,TRBJ1-2,NA,NA,CASSEGSYSRSGGYTF,TGTGCCAGCAGTGAAGGGTCATATAGCAGATCGGGTGGCTACACCTTC
TRBV5-4,TRBJ2-7,TRBD2,NA,CASSLAAGGPSEQYF,TGTGCCAGCAGCTTGGCGGCGGGAGGGCCTAGTGAGCAGTACTTC
TRBV5-1,TRBJ2-3,TRBD1,few,CASSYDRGATDTQYF,TGCGCCAGCAGCTACGACAGGGGGGCAACAGATACGCAGTATTTT
TRBV10-1,TRBJ1-2,NA,NA,CASSDRERNYGYTF,TGCGCCAGCAGTGACAGGGAACGGAACTATGGCTACACCTTC
TRBV15,TRBJ2-1,NA,NA,CATSGDYSYNEQFF,TGTGCCACCAGCGGTGACTATTCCTACAATGAGCAGTTCTTC
TRBV9,TRBJ1-4,NA,NA,CASSVGSQEKLFF,TGTGCCAGCAGCGTCGGGTCCCAAGAAAAACTGTTTTTT
TRBV3-1,TRBJ2-7,NA,few,CASSQLAGVGEQYF,TGTGCCAGCAGCCAGCTTGCAGGCGTAGGCGAGCAGTACTTC